The 3 T cell receptor beta chains in this list originate from one sample, sequenced in a study of T cell responses to AZD1222 COVID-19 vaccine. Repertoires were generated with immunoSEQ multiplex PCR, while TCRdb's copy carries only in-frame clones and drops some. The repertoire includes over 65,000 clones, roughly 80% of them detected once, and 20% to 25% sits in the top ten. The source material was peripheral blood, sampled on day 0 of AZD1222 vaccination. These receptors came from an adult in good health.

The chain combines TRBV20-1 with TRBJ2-7; D uncertain. The CDR3 consists of 12 residues. Germline-derived CDR1 and CDR2 are DFQATT and SNEGSKA (reference sequence). The V and J ends lost 3 bases and 0 bases respectively, with 6 bases between them. CDR3 nucleotides: TGCAGTGCTAGTGAGGTCTCCTACGAGCAGTACTTC. Protein product: CSASEVSYEQYF.

This clone ranks as medium-sized. CDR3 DNA sequence: TGTGCCACCAGCAGAGAGGGACTACACTACGAGCAGTACTTC. As protein: CATSREGLHYEQYF. This chain uses TRBV15 with TRBJ2-7; 7 bases fit TRBD2. The CDR3 is made up of 14 amino acids. Germline trimming cut 0 bases from V and 3 bases from J; bases unmatched to any gene: 2. Looked up from germline, CDR1 is LNHNV and CDR2 is YYDKDF (reference sequence).

In this sample, this clone turned up a few times. The chain combines TRBV28 with TRBJ2-5; 11 bases map to TRBD2. The CDR3 has 15 amino acids. Losses at the gene ends were 3 bases for V and 5 bases for J; bases not matched to a gene: 5. Looked up from germline, CDR1 is MDHEN and CDR2 is SYDVKM. CDR3 protein: CASSLGLAGGETQYF. For the CDR3, the DNA is TGTGCCAGCAGTTTGGGTCTAGCGGGAGGTGAGACCCAGTACTTC.